The 32 T cell receptor beta chains below all came from one sample that was sequenced in a study of neurological immune-mediated disorders. MiXCR, applied by TCRdb to the 5' RACE reads, yields one record per CDR3 protein. Counted here are about 40,000 distinct CDR3 sequences, roughly 2.5% occurring once; the ten biggest clones make up approximately 2.4%. Sequenced material: PBMCs. These receptors came from a man aged 50 to 60 with multiple sclerosis.

The chain has TRBV2 and TRBJ1-5; D remains ambiguous. V shed 6 bases and J shed 0 bases, with 18 bases lying between them. The CDR3 contains 17 residues. Looked up from germline, CDR1 is SNHLY and CDR2 is FYNNEI. CDR3 coding DNA: TGTGCCAGCAGGGCTCCCGCCGGGTTCGGTAGCAATCAGCCCCAGCATTTT. It specifies CASRAPAGFGSNQPQHF.

This clonotype was observed many times. This chain connects TRBV25-1 to TRBJ1-2, with unresolved D. V lost 8 bases to trimming and J lost 4 bases, with 8 bases between them. There are 11 residues in the CDR3. From germline, CDR1 is MGHDK and CDR2 SYGVNS. CDR3 sequence reads: CASQHSYGYTF. The CDR3, as DNA: TGTGCCAGCCAACACAGCTATGGCTACACCTTC.

In its sample, this clonotype was seen many times. The rearrangement links TRBV7-2 to TRBJ2-7; 8 bases agree with TRBD1. Germline CDR1 and CDR2: SGHTA and FQGNSA. Trimming removed 5 bases from V and 3 bases from J; junction bases left unmatched: 9. The CDR3 runs 15 residues. The DNA for the CDR3 is TGTGCCAGCAGCCAAAACGCAGGGGGCGGCTACGAGCAGTACTTC. Translating it yields CASSQNAGGGYEQYF.

This clonotype appeared many times. The chain has TRBV25-1 and TRBJ2-2; a weak D match, TRBD2 (6 bases). The length of the CDR3 is 14 residues. V was pared by 8 bases and J by 5 bases, with 15 bases between. Germline V CDR1 and CDR2: MGHDK, SYGVNS. Here the CDR3 DNA reads TGTGCCAGCCAACCCCCGGAGGGGACCGGGGAGCTGTTTTTT. Translated: CASQPPEGTGELFF. Supplemented by reference TRBV25-1 and TRBJ2-2, the full variable domain reads EADIYQTPRYLVIGTGKKITLECSQTMGHDKMYWYQQDPGMELHLIHYSYGVNSTEKGDLSSESTVSRIRTEHFPLTLESARPSHTSQYLCASQPPEGTGELFFGEGSRLTVL.

Many counts were recorded for this clonotype. The chain has TRBV28 and TRBJ2-1; 10 bases are shared with TRBD2. The V gene end was trimmed by 6 bases and the J gene end by 0 bases; junction bases not matched to a gene: 2. The CDR3 is 15 residues long. Per germline, CDR1 MDHEN and CDR2 SYDVKM. Here the CDR3 reads CASRSSGGSYNEQFF. In DNA form, the CDR3 reads TGTGCCAGCAGGTCTAGCGGGGGCTCCTACAATGAGCAGTTCTTC.

This clonotype was counted many times. The chain recombines TRBV7-3 with TRBJ2-3; TRBD1 matches 9 bases. Germline V lookup: CDR1 SGHTA, CDR2 FQGTGA. CDR3 size: 15 residues. V gave up 3 bases and J gave up 3 bases; unmatched junction bases: 4. CDR3 coding DNA: TGTGCCAGCAGCTTTACGGGACAGGGTACAGATACGCAGTATTTT. Protein product: CASSFTGQGTDTQYF.

This clonotype was found many times. This sequence joins TRBV5-1 and TRBJ2-7, with D perhaps matching TRBD2 (6 bases). Germline V gives CDR1 SGHRS, CDR2 YFSETQ. V was pared by 0 bases and J by 2 bases, with 12 bases between. The length of the CDR3 is 15 residues. The CDR3: CASSLEPGETYEQYF. The CDR3 nucleotides read TGCGCCAGCAGCTTGGAGCCGGGGGAAACCTACGAGCAGTACTTC. Drawing the rest from reference TRBV5-1 and TRBJ2-7, the complete variable domain is KAGVTQTPRYLIKTRGQQVTLSCSPISGHRSVSWYQQTPGQGLQFLFEYFSETQRNKGNFPGRFSGRQFSNSRSEMNVSTLELGDSALYLCASSLEPGETYEQYFGPGTRLTVT.

Many counts were recorded for this clonotype. The chain recombines TRBV28 with TRBJ2-6; 10 bases are shared with TRBD1. The V gene end was trimmed by 5 bases and the J gene end by 2 bases; junction bases not matched to a gene: 6. The germline gives CDR1 MDHEN, CDR2 SYDVKM. This CDR3 has 17 residues. The CDR3 nucleotides read TGTGCCAGCAGTGACCGGGACAGGGGTACTGGGGCCAACGTCCTGACTTTC. Its protein product is CASSDRDRGTGANVLTF.

This clonotype was counted ten times or more. V is TRBV7-9 and J is TRBJ1-1; D is undetermined. The CDR3 loop spans 15 amino acids. Germline CDR1 is SEHNR and CDR2 is FQNEAQ (reference sequence). V lost 0 bases to trimming and J lost 5 bases, with 13 bases between them. Here the CDR3 DNA reads TGTGCCAGCAGCTTAGCGCTAGAGGGTTGGACTGAAGCTTTCTTT. It yields the protein CASSLALEGWTEAFF.

This clonotype was recorded at least ten times. V gene TRBV20-1 combines with J gene TRBJ2-5; D call uncertain. Germline lookup yields CDR1 DFQATT and CDR2 SNEGSKA (reference sequence). This CDR3 has 15 amino acids. Trimming removed 1 base from V and 7 bases from J, with 19 bases in between. The CDR3 DNA is TGCAGTGCTAGAGGGGGAAGGGCCGCTTGGGGGACCCAGTACTTC. It codes for CSARGGRAAWGTQYF.

The genes are TRBV7-2 and TRBJ1-5; the D is unclear. V dropped 0 bases and J dropped 6 bases, with 9 bases sitting between them. This CDR3 has 14 residues. Germline values: CDR1 SGHTA, CDR2 FQGNSA. For the CDR3, the DNA is TGTGCCAGCAGCTTAGCGGCCGCGCGTCAGCCCCAGCATTTT. Protein: CASSLAAARQPQHF.

There are many counts of this clonotype. This may come from a read error, since a much larger clone is one base off. The chain joins TRBV20-1 to TRBJ2-5, with a weak D call TRBD2 (5 bases). Per germline, CDR1 DFQATT and CDR2 SNEGSKA (reference sequence). The CDR3 has 12 amino acids. Deletions cut 8 bases from V and 0 bases from J, with 10 bases between. The CDR3 nucleotides are TGCAGTACACCGGGGAACCAAGAGACCCAGTACTTC. Protein product: CSTPGNQETQYF.

This clonotype was detected ten times or more. V usage is TRBV5-1 and J usage is TRBJ1-6; a weak D match, TRBD1 (6 bases). The germline V and J ends were trimmed by 4 bases and 7 bases, with 12 bases remaining between them. The CDR3 length is 14 residues. The V gene's germline CDR1 is SGHRS and CDR2 YFSETQ. The CDR3, as DNA: TGCGCCAGCAGCAACGACAGGAGCAATTCACCCCTCCACTTT. This codes for CASSNDRSNSPLHF.

This clonotype has at least ten counts. The chain recombines TRBV6-5 with TRBJ1-1; D might be TRBD1 (6 bases). Trimming took 6 bases from V and 1 from J, leaving 12 bases between them. CDR1 is MNHEY, CDR2 SVGAGI, per germline. The CDR3 length is 14 residues. The CDR3 spells CASSRQAGNTEAFF. The CDR3 DNA follows: TGTGCCAGCAGCCGACAGGCGGGGAACACTGAAGCTTTCTTT.

This clonotype was seen ten or more times. J is TRBJ2-7 and V is TRBV24-1, with 8 bases identical to TRBD1. The CDR3 contains 14 residues. V lost 5 bases, J lost 9 bases, and 11 bases stayed unmatched. The germline V gene has CDR1 KGHDR and CDR2 SFDVKD. Here the CDR3 DNA reads TGTGCCACCAGTGCAACAGGGACAGGATCTGGGCAGTACTTC. This sequence encodes CATSATGTGSGQYF.

J is TRBJ2-3 and V is TRBV29-1; tentatively, D is TRBD2 (6 bases). CDR3 length equals 14 residues. The V and J ends lost 6 bases and 5 bases respectively, with 18 bases between them. CDR1 is SQVTM, CDR2 ANQGSEA, per germline. In DNA form, the CDR3 reads TGCAGCGTCAAAATAGGCCACGGGGGAGATACGCAGTATTTT. It codes for CSVKIGHGGDTQYF.

This clonotype was detected many times. The CDR3 sequence: CASSLDLAGGADTQYF. The CDR3 nucleotides are TGCGCCAGCAGCTTGGATCTAGCGGGGGGGGCAGATACGCAGTATTTT. This chain connects TRBV5-1 to TRBJ2-3; 12 bases match TRBD2. Germline V gives CDR1 SGHRS, CDR2 YFSETQ. Unmatched junction bases numbered 3, after V lost 0 bases and J lost 4 bases. The CDR3 has 16 amino acids. Filled out from reference TRBV5-1 and TRBJ2-3, the complete variable domain reads KAGVTQTPRYLIKTRGQQVTLSCSPISGHRSVSWYQQTPGQGLQFLFEYFSETQRNKGNFPGRFSGRQFSNSRSEMNVSTLELGDSALYLCASSLDLAGGADTQYFGPGTRLTVL.

This clonotype was seen ten or more times. This could be a read error, since a much larger clone is one nucleotide away. The chain has TRBV5-6 and TRBJ2-1; D is unclear. Germline V gene data show CDR1 as SGHDT and CDR2 as YYEEEE. The CDR3 consists of 11 residues. The CDR3 coding sequence is TGTGCCAGCAGATTGGTGAATGAGCAGTTCTTC. Translating gives CASRLVNEQFF.

This clonotype was recorded at least ten times. The chain couples TRBV3-1 to TRBJ2-3; a weak D match, TRBD1 (6 bases). Per the germline V gene, CDR1 is LGHDT and CDR2 is YNNKEL (reference sequence). The CDR3 sequence is 17 residues long. The germline V and J ends were trimmed by 1 base and 9 bases, with 23 bases remaining between them. The CDR3 DNA sequence: TGTGCCAGCAGCCAAGTGGGGGCAAGGAGGCCCTACGGGACGCAGTATTTT. Its translation: CASSQVGARRPYGTQYF.

This clonotype was seen ten or more times. This sequence joins TRBV27 and TRBJ1-2, with D unresolved. There are 14 residues in the CDR3. Trimming cost V 0 bases and J 3 bases, with 8 bases left between them. From germline, CDR1 is MNHEY and CDR2 SMNVEV (reference sequence). The CDR3, as DNA: TGTGCCAGCAGTTTATCTGGCTCCCACTATGGCTACACCTTC. Amino acids: CASSLSGSHYGYTF.

There are a few counts of this clonotype. The junction differs from germline at one of its ends, possibly a read error. The chain carries TRBV7-2 and TRBJ1-5, with a weak D call TRBD1 (6 bases). Germline assignment: CDR1 SGHTA and CDR2 FQGNSA. The CDR3 covers 15 residues. CDR3 sequence: CASSISSDSNQPQNF. CDR3 nucleotide sequence: TGTGCCAGCAGCATCTCTTCGGACAGTAATCAGCCCCAGAATTTT. Full variable domain (remainder filled in from reference TRBV7-2 and TRBJ1-5): GAGVSQSPSNKVTEKGKDVELRCDPISGHTALYWYRQSLGQGLEFLIYFQGNSAPDKSGLPSDRFSAERTGGSVSTLTIQRTQQEDSAVYLCASSISSDSNQPQNFGDGTRLSIL.

This clonotype was counted ten times or more. This chain links TRBV20-1 with TRBJ1-2, with 10 bases identical to TRBD1. The CDR3 covers 14 residues. Germline assignment: CDR1 DFQATT and CDR2 SNEGSKA (reference sequence). V trimming: 6 bases; J trimming: 7 bases; junction bases outside the gene matches: 11. DNA for the CDR3: TGCAGTGCCAGACAGGGGGCAGGACGGGGTGGCTACACCTTC. Its translation is CSARQGAGRGGYTF.

This clonotype was picked up one time. This could be a read error, since a much larger clone is one nucleotide away. The rearrangement uses TRBV7-2 and TRBJ1-1; 8 positions match TRBD1. Germline V gives CDR1 SGHTA, CDR2 FQGNSA. This CDR3 region has 14 residues. The junction had 12 bases not matched to a gene; V was cut back by 7 bases and J by 8 bases. CDR3 DNA sequence: TGTGCCAGCACCCCCGGGACAGGTGGGAGAGAAGCTTTCTTT. It specifies CASTPGTGGREAFF.

This clonotype showed up many times. The V and J genes are TRBV29-1 and TRBJ1-2, with 7 bases lining up with TRBD1. The CDR3 is made up of 12 amino acids. The V gene's germline CDR1 is SQVTM and CDR2 ANQGSEA. Trimming removed 6 bases from V and 6 bases from J; junction bases left unmatched: 7. CDR3 residues: CSVTTGSHGYTF. The CDR3 bases are TGCAGCGTAACGACAGGGTCGCATGGCTACACCTTC.

This clonotype occurred many times. The chain is built from TRBV27 and TRBJ1-1; D is uncertain. The CDR3 contains 11 residues. Trimming removed 8 bases at V and 7 bases at J, with 11 bases between. In germline, CDR1 is MNHEY, CDR2 SMNVEV (reference sequence). In DNA form, the CDR3 reads TGTGCCAGCGGGGTTATAAGTGAAGCTTTCTTT. It encodes CASGVISEAFF.

On this clonotype: This sequence may be a read error, since a much larger clone differs from it by one base. V and J are TRBV5-1 and TRBJ1-4; D remains ambiguous. CDR1 SGHRS and CDR2 YFSETQ come from the germline V gene. The CDR3 is 14 residues long. With 4 bases removed from V and 7 bases from J, the gap between germline ends came to 14 bases. Here the CDR3 reads CASSLGKGGEKLFF. The CDR3 coding sequence is TGCGCCAGCAGCCTGGGAAAGGGCGGTGAAAAACTGTTTTTT.

This clonotype occurred many times. Mismatch with germline at one junction end may stem from a read error. The chain employs TRBV7-7 and TRBJ2-1, with D possibly matching TRBD2 (5 bases). The CDR3 totals 13 residues. Per germline, CDR1 SSHAT and CDR2 FNYEAQ (reference sequence). CDR3 region: CASSLMGDNEQFF. CDR3 nucleotides: TGTGCTAGCAGCTTAATGGGAGACAATGAGCAGTTCTTC.

At least ten counts were recorded for this clonotype. This chain connects TRBV4-1 to TRBJ2-3; maybe TRBD1 (6 bases). Trimming stripped 2 bases from V and 3 bases from J, with 15 bases between. Germline values: CDR1 MGHRA, CDR2 YSYEKL. The CDR3 length is 16 residues. CDR3 nucleotides: TGCGCCAGCAGCCAACCAGGGGCGCCGGGGACAGATACGCAGTATTTT. Translating it yields CASSQPGAPGTDTQYF.

This clonotype was seen at least ten times. V is TRBV5-1 and J is TRBJ1-1, with a possible D match to TRBD1 (5 bases). The length of the CDR3 is 15 residues. Germline V gene lookup returns CDR1 SGHRS and CDR2 YFSETQ. The ends were cut back, 1 base at V and 1 base at J, with 11 bases in the middle. In nucleotides, the CDR3 is TGCGCCAGCAGCTTGTCGGGGCCATCGAACACTGAAGCTTTCTTT. Protein: CASSLSGPSNTEAFF.

This clonotype was observed many times. The chain combines TRBV13 with TRBJ1-2; D is undetermined. The CDR3 totals 17 residues. Trimming stripped 5 bases from V and 2 bases from J, with 21 bases between. CDR1 is PRHDT and CDR2 is FYEKMQ in the germline V gene (reference sequence). The DNA for the CDR3 is TGTGCCAGCAGCCCCACCCTTACCGGACGAGGGAACTATGGCTACACCTTC. Translation gives CASSPTLTGRGNYGYTF.

This clonotype has ten or more counts. The genes are TRBV5-1 and TRBJ1-2; D unresolved. Germline V gene data show CDR1 as SGHRS and CDR2 as YFSETQ. This CDR3 is 15 amino acids long. Trimming removed 0 bases at V and 4 bases at J, with 13 bases between. CDR3 sequence (DNA): TGCGCCAGCAGCTTGGTTCGCAGTACAGTCTATGGCTACACCTTC. Its protein is CASSLVRSTVYGYTF.

This clonotype has at least ten counts. The chain has TRBV5-1 and TRBJ2-3; 9 nucleotides agree with TRBD2. The CDR3 is 16 amino acids. The V segment lost 0 bases and the J segment 4 bases; nucleotides outside the gene matches: 6. Looked up from germline, CDR1 is SGHRS and CDR2 is YFSETQ. CDR3 protein: CASSLGPSGTPDTQYF. The CDR3 DNA reads TGCGCCAGCAGCTTGGGGCCTAGCGGGACCCCAGATACGCAGTATTTT.